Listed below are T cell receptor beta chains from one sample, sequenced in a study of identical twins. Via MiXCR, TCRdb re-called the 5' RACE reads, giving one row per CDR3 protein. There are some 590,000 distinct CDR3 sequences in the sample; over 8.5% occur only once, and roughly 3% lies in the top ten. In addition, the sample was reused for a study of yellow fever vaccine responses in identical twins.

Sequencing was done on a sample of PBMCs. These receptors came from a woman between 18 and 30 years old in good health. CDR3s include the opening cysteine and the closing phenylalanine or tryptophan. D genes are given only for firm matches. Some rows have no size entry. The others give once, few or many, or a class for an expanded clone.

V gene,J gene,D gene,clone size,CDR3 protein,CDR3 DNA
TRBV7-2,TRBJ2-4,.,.,CASSLVALLADDLAKNIQYF,TGTGCCAGCAGCTTAGTCGCCCTCTTAGCGGACGATCTAGCCAAAAACATTCAGTACTTC
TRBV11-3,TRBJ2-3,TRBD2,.,CASSLGAGTADTQYF,TGTGCCAGCAGCCTGGGAGCGGGAACGGCAGATACGCAGTATTTT
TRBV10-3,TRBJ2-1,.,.,CAISRGDEQFF,TGTGCCATCAGTAGGGGGGATGAGCAGTTCTTC
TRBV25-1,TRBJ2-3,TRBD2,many,CASSAGTSGALDTQYF,TGTGCCAGCAGTGCCGGGACTAGCGGGGCGTTAGATACGCAGTATTTT
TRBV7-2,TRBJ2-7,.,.,CASSLLSAGGGEQYF,TGTGCCAGCAGCTTATTGTCTGCCGGGGGCGGGGAGCAGTACTTC
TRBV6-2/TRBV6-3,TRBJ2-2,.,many,CASANTGELFF,TGTGCCAGCGCGAACACCGGGGAGCTGTTTTTT
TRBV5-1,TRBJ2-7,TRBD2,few,CASSLDPRVSSGYEQYF,TGCGCCAGCAGCTTGGATCCGAGGGTCTCTAGCGGGTACGAGCAGTACTTC
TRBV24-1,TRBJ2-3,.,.,CATSDSNRVTDTQYF,TGTGCCACCAGTGATTCGAACAGGGTGACGGATACGCAGTATTTT
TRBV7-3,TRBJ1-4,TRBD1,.,CASSKTGLANEKLFF,TGTGCCAGCAGCAAGACAGGGCTTGCCAATGAAAAACTGTTTTTT
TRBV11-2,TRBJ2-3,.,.,CASSFNSGESTDTQYF,TGTGCCAGCAGCTTTAATAGCGGAGAAAGCACAGATACGCAGTATTTT
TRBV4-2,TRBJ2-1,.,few,CASSQDLLANNEQFF,TGTGCCAGCAGCCAAGATCTGCTAGCGAACAATGAGCAGTTCTTC
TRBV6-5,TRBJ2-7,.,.,CASSSPAGLYEQYF,TGTGCCAGCAGTTCACCAGCCGGGCTCTACGAGCAGTACTTC
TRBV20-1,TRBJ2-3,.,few,CSASGAVLRDTQYF,TGCAGTGCTAGTGGAGCGGTCCTCAGGGATACGCAGTATTTT
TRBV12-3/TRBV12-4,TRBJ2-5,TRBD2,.,CASSSPASGGGETQYF,TGTGCCAGCAGTTCCCCCGCTAGCGGGGGGGGAGAGACCCAGTACTTC
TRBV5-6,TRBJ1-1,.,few,CASSLAPGLNTEAFF,TGTGCCAGCAGCTTGGCCCCAGGTTTGAACACTGAAGCTTTCTTT
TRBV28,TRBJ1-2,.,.,CASSSHQGYQRILQGYTF,TGTGCCAGCAGTTCTCATCAAGGTTACCAAAGGATCTTACAGGGCTACACCTTC
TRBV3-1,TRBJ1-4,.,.,CASSQAGIPNEKLFF,TGTGCCAGCAGCCAAGCAGGGATCCCTAATGAAAAACTGTTTTTT